There are many counts of the clone carrying this T cell receptor beta chain. Its antigen is not known. TCRdb processed the multiplex PCR reads anew with MiXCR; each CDR3 protein has one entry. The top ten hold approximately 10% of the sample, which has over 35,000 distinct CDR3 sequences, 30% to 45% seen once. The sample comes from a study of breast tumors, draining lymph nodes, adjacent tissues. Whole-study findings and limits: Tumor T cell lymph node origin was a supported hypothesis, not proven. Compared with lymph nodes, tumors were less diverse; compared with nontumor tissue, more. Data fit most tumor T cells coming from lymph node, expanding in tumor.

This TCR derives from a female donor with breast cancer. Some clones in this sample may be carry-over from other donors' samples. What was sequenced was breast tumor tissue.

As DNA, the CDR3 is TGTGCCAGCCGGGACAGGGAGTCCTACGAGCAGTACTTC. Translation: CASRDRESYEQYF. The rearrangement joins TRBV7-9 to TRBJ2-7, with 9 bases that match TRBD1. Germline V gene data show CDR1 as SEHNR and CDR2 as FQNEAQ (reference sequence). This CDR3 comprises 13 residues. V gave up 8 bases and J gave up 1 base; unmatched junction bases: 3.